A single sample gave rise to the 9 T cell receptor beta chains below, sequenced in a study of blood T cell repertoires in COVID-19. Produced via immunoSEQ multiplex PCR; TCRdb's table is partial and in-frame only. The data contain roughly 120,000 clones, about 84% of them singletons. Sequencing was carried out using peripheral blood. All receptors come from a woman aged 55-75 years with acute or convalescent COVID-19.

This chain uses TRBV7-8 with TRBJ1-1; unclear D gene. The V gene lost 2 bases and the J gene lost 0 bases, with 25 bases spanning the gap. Germline V gene sequence: CDR1 SGHVS, CDR2 FQNEAQ. The CDR3 has 20 amino acids. For the CDR3, the DNA is TGTGCCAGCAGCTTACCTCGGGTGGAAAGAACTCCATTCATGAACACTGAAGCTTTCTTT. It translates to CASSLPRVERTPFMNTEAFF.

The chain carries TRBV2 and TRBJ1-2; D is unresolved. The CDR3 runs 12 residues. The germline CDR1 and CDR2 sequences are SNHLY and FYNNEI. V lost 10 bases to trimming and J lost 8 bases, with 17 bases between them. The CDR3 bases are TGTGCCACTAGGAGGGTTAGTGACGGCTACACCTTC. Protein sequence: CATRRVSDGYTF.

V gene TRBV2 combines with J gene TRBJ1-1; 7 positions agree with TRBD1. CDR1 and CDR2 (germline): SNHLY, FYNNEI. The CDR3 spans 14 residues. Unmatched junction bases numbered 9, after V lost 5 bases and J lost 6 bases. CDR3 residues: CASSPGTARAEAFF. CDR3 nucleotide sequence: TGTGCCAGCAGTCCCGGGACAGCCCGGGCTGAAGCTTTCTTT.

This chain joins TRBV11-2 and TRBJ1-1; 8 positions agree with TRBD1. The V and J ends lost 3 bases and 4 bases, in that order; junction bases with no gene match: 4. This CDR3 has 14 residues. CDR1 SGHAT and CDR2 FQNNGV come from the germline V gene. DNA of the CDR3: TGTGCCAGCAGCTTGACAGGGGAAGCCACTGAAGCTTTCTTT. It is translated as CASSLTGEATEAFF.

V and J are TRBV28 and TRBJ1-1; 7 nucleotides align to TRBD1. The germline V gene has CDR1 MDHEN and CDR2 SYDVKM. This CDR3 has 14 residues. Trimming cost V 5 bases and J 0 bases; bases outside gene matches: 3. CDR3 protein: CASSLGQLNTEAFF. Written as DNA, the CDR3 is TGTGCCAGCAGTCTGGGACAGCTGAACACTGAAGCTTTCTTT. The full variable domain, in which reference TRBV28 and TRBJ1-1 provide the parts outside the CDR3, is DVKVTQSSRYLVKRTGEKVFLECVQDMDHENMFWYRQDPGLGLRLIYFSYDVKMKEKGDIPEGYSVSREKKERFSLILESASTNQTSMYLCASSLGQLNTEAFFGQGTRLTVV.

The chain carries TRBV18 and TRBJ1-5; D gene uncertain. The CDR3 runs 13 residues. The V gene lost 6 bases and the J gene lost 6 bases, with 12 bases spanning the gap. CDR1 and CDR2 from the germline V gene are KGHSH and LQKENI. For the CDR3, the DNA is TGTGCCAGCTCCGGGAGAGGTGTTCAGCCCCAGCATTTT. This codes for CASSGRGVQPQHF.

This clone has just a few counts. The rearrangement joins TRBV19 to TRBJ1-1; 11 bases fit TRBD1. The CDR3 length is 15 residues. Trimming at V came to 4 bases and at J to 5 bases, leaving 6 bases not matched to a gene. Germline values: CDR1 LNHDA, CDR2 SQIVND (reference sequence). CDR3 sequence reads: CASSTWTGGFTEAFF. CDR3 DNA sequence: TGTGCCAGTAGTACCTGGACAGGGGGCTTTACTGAAGCTTTCTTT.

This clone showed up just a few times. V gene TRBV12-5 combines with J gene TRBJ2-5, with 8 bases lining up with TRBD2. CDR1 and CDR2 from the germline V gene are LGHNT and FRNRAP. The CDR3 runs to 19 residues. With V trimmed by 0 bases and J by 4 bases, 16 bases remained unmatched. This CDR3 is CASGLVLFGRGRGGETQYF. CDR3 in DNA: TGTGCTAGTGGTTTGGTCCTATTCGGGAGGGGAAGGGGAGGAGAGACCCAGTACTTC.

The V and J genes are TRBV2 and TRBJ1-2, with no clear D. Trimming took off 6 bases at V and 6 bases at J, with 17 bases between the two ends. In germline, CDR1 is SNHLY, CDR2 FYNNEI. The CDR3 is 14 residues long. The CDR3 loop is CASSKDSSIDGYTF. CDR3 nucleotide sequence: TGTGCCAGCAGCAAGGACTCAAGTATAGATGGCTACACCTTC.